The entry below gives a single T cell receptor (beta chain) sequence along with its context. This sample was included in a study of blood T cell repertoires in COVID-19. Study information: Nucleic acid was either cDNA or gDNA, and it came from T cells, B-cell-depleted T cells, or PBMCs.

In the original workflow: Estimation of nucleated cell counts relied on the amplification of reference gene primers. Produced via immunoSEQ multiplex PCR; TCRdb's table is partial and in-frame only. That table is the source of V, J and clone size, and D and trimming were worked out from the DNA. This table has about 220,000 clones, approximately 85% appearing once. From germline, CDR1 is SGHTA and CDR2 FQGNSA. The CDR3 runs to 12 residues. Between the trimmed V and J ends, which lost 4 bases and 8 bases, there was a span of 11 bases. This chain joins TRBV7-2 and TRBJ1-2; D ambiguous. The specimen was peripheral blood. The origin of this receptor is a man aged 45-65 years who had recovered from COVID-19. DNA of the CDR3: TGTGCCAGCAGCTCCCCCCCGGGGGGCTACACCTTC. Encoded protein: CASSSPPGGYTF.